The 8 T cell receptor beta chains reported below all come from one sample, sequenced in a study of T cells in tuberculosis. Time point here: new active TB diagnosis, blood taken before or within 7 days of starting treatment. Libraries were prepared by immunoSEQ multiplex PCR; TCRdb keeps only in-frame clonotypes and omits some of them. This table has about 33,000 clones, nearly 90% appearing once. Source: PBMCs, taken at tuberculosis diagnosis. The source of these receptors is an adult with tuberculosis.

The chain has TRBV4-3 and TRBJ2-3; 11 bases map to TRBD2. Germline CDR1 is LGHNA and CDR2 is YSLEER. V was clipped by 2 bases and J by 4 bases; unmatched bases: 8. This CDR3 is 17 amino acids long. The DNA for the CDR3 is TGCGCCAGCAGCCAAAAAACTAGCGGGAGAAACGCAGATACGCAGTATTTT. Translation: CASSQKTSGRNADTQYF.

This clone has only one observation. The rearrangement uses TRBV4-3 and TRBJ1-6; possibly TRBD1 for D (5 bases). V lost 3 bases to trimming and J lost 1 base, with 7 bases between them. CDR3 size: 15 residues. CDR1 LGHNA and CDR2 YSLEER come from the germline V gene. DNA of the CDR3: TGCGCCAGCAGCCACGGGGGTTCCTATAATTCACCCCTCCACTTT. Translating gives CASSHGGSYNSPLHF.

The rearrangement links TRBV18 to TRBJ2-7; no clear D gene. V was clipped by 6 bases and J by 0 bases, with 15 bases between them. The CDR3 covers 15 residues. Germline CDR1 KGHSH, CDR2 LQKENI. The CDR3 sequence is CASSPDHTASYEQYF. CDR3 coding DNA: TGTGCCAGCTCCCCCGATCACACCGCCTCCTACGAGCAGTACTTC.

In its sample, this clone is medium-sized. The chain couples TRBV14 to TRBJ2-1; D is ambiguous. The germline gives CDR1 SGHDN, CDR2 FVKESK. The germline V and J ends were trimmed by 2 bases and 0 bases, with 11 bases remaining between them. This CDR3 contains 16 residues. The CDR3 sequence: CASSQIMSGSYNEQFF. The CDR3 DNA sequence: TGTGCCAGCAGCCAAATCATGTCCGGCTCCTACAATGAGCAGTTCTTC.

The rearrangement uses TRBV15 and TRBJ1-2; D gene uncertain. This CDR3 spans 15 amino acids. Germline V lookup: CDR1 LNHNV, CDR2 YYDKDF (reference sequence). V lost 0 bases to trimming and J lost 4 bases, with 12 bases between them. CDR3 protein: CATSRDIGTSYGYTF. Written as DNA, the CDR3 is TGTGCCACCAGCAGAGATATCGGTACCTCCTATGGCTACACCTTC.

Remarks on this clone: At one boundary the junction diverges from the germline segment, which might be a read error. The rearrangement links TRBV6-1 to TRBJ2-3; no definite D call. Germline assignment: CDR1 MNHNS and CDR2 SASEGT. CDR3 size: 12 residues. CDR3 amino acids: CASREGADTQYF. In DNA, the CDR3 is TGTGCCAGCAGAGAAGGAGCAGATACGCAGTATTTT.

The rearrangement links TRBV28 to TRBJ2-7; tentatively, D is TRBD2 (6 bases). The CDR3 covers 15 residues. The germline V and J ends were trimmed by 6 bases and 3 bases, with 18 bases remaining between them. Germline V gene sequence: CDR1 MDHEN, CDR2 SYDVKM. Here the CDR3 DNA reads TGTGCCAGCAGCTTTAGCGGTCCTAGGAGCTACGAGCAGTACTTC. As protein: CASSFSGPRSYEQYF.

The chain recombines TRBV4-1 with TRBJ1-6; D call uncertain. The CDR3 has 13 amino acids. V shed 1 base and J shed 9 bases, with 7 bases lying between them. Germline CDR1 reads MGHRA; CDR2 reads YSYEKL. The CDR3 reads CASSQGTVSPLHF. The CDR3 nucleotides read TGCGCCAGCAGCCAAGGGACTGTTTCACCCCTCCACTTT.